This T cell receptor beta chain was recorded in a study of blood T cell repertoires in COVID-19. As for the study in general: The samples span acute and convalescent COVID-19 from the United States, Italy and Spain. PBMCs, B-cell-depleted T cells, or T cells provided the cDNA or gDNA that made up the material.

Enrolled during active infection, Seattle patients were then followed longitudinally. Libraries were prepared by immunoSEQ multiplex PCR; TCRdb keeps only in-frame clonotypes and omits some of them. The repertoire consists of a few hundred thousand clones, with more than 85% occurring once and the leading ten covering around 2.5%. The CDR3 is 12 amino acids. The V gene's germline CDR1 is SGHNT and CDR2 YYREEE (reference sequence). V lost 0 bases and J 7 bases, leaving 6 bases between the germline ends. The receptor's source is a person aged 18 to 30 with COVID-19, enrolled during active disease. The rearrangement joins TRBV5-4 to TRBJ2-3; D call uncertain. Sequencing was done on a sample of peripheral blood. CDR3 loop: CASSLGSNTQYF. In DNA form, the CDR3 reads TGTGCCAGCAGCTTGGGTTCCAATACGCAGTATTTT.